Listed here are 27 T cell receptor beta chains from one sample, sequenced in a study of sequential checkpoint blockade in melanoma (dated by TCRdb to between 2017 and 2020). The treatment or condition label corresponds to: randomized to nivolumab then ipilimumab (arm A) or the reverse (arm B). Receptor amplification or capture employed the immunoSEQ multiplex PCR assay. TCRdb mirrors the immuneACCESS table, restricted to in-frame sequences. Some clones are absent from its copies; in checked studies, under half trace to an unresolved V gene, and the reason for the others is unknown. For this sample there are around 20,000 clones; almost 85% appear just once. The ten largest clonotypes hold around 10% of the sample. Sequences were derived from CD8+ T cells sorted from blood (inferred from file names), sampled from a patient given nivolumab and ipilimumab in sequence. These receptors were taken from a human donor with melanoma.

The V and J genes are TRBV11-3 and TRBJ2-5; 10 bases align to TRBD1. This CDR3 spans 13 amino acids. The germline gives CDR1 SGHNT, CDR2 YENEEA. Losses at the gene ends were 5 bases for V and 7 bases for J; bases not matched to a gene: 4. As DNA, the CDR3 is TGTGCCAGCAGCCCAAGGACAGGGGGGACCCAGTACTTC. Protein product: CASSPRTGGTQYF. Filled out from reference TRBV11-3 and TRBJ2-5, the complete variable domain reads EAGVVQSPRYKIIEKKQPVAFWCNPISGHNTLYWYLQNLGQGPELLIRYENEEAVDDSQLPKDRFSAERLKGVDSTLKIQPAELGDSAVYLCASSPRTGGTQYFGPGTRLLVL.

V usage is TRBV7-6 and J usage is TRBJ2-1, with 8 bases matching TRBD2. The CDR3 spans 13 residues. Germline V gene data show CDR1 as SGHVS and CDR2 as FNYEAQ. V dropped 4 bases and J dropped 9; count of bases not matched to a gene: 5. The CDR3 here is CASSSGRAVEQFF. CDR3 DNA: TGTGCCAGCAGCTCCGGGAGGGCCGTTGAGCAGTTCTTC.

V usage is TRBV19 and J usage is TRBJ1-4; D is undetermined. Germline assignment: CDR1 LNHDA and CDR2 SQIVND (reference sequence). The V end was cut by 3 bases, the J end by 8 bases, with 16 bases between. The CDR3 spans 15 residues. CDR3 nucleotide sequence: TGTGCCAGTAGTATCCCCGGGAAAAGAAACGAAAAACTGTTTTTT. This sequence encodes CASSIPGKRNEKLFF.

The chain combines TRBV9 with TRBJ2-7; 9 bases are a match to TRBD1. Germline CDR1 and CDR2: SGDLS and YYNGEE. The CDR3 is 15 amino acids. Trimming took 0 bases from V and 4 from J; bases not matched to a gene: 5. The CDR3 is CASSVDHRGLYEQYF. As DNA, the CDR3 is TGTGCCAGCAGCGTAGACCACAGGGGGCTGTACGAGCAGTACTTC.

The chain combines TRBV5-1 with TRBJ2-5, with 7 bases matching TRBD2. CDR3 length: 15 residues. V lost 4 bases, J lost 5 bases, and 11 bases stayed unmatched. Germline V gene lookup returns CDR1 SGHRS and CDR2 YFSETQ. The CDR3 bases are TGCGCCAGCAGCGTGACTAGCCGGGAACTGGAGACCCAGTACTTC. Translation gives CASSVTSRELETQYF.

CDR3 sequence reads: CASTGQTNQPQHF. Here the CDR3 DNA reads TGTGCCAGCACTGGACAGACGAATCAGCCCCAGCATTTT. This chain connects TRBV6-6 to TRBJ1-5; maybe TRBD1 (6 bases). Germline assignment: CDR1 MNHNY and CDR2 SVGAGI (reference sequence). The CDR3 contains 13 residues. V was trimmed by 7 bases and J by 4 bases, leaving 11 bases between them.

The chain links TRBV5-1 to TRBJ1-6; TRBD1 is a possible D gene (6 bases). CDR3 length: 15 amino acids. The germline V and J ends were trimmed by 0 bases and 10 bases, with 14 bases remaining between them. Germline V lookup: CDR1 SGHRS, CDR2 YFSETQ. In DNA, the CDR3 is TGCGCCAGCAGCTTGGCGGGGGGCTGGGACTCACCCCTCCACTTT. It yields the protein CASSLAGGWDSPLHF. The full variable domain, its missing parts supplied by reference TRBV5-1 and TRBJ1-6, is KAGVTQTPRYLIKTRGQQVTLSCSPISGHRSVSWYQQTPGQGLQFLFEYFSETQRNKGNFPGRFSGRQFSNSRSEMNVSTLELGDSALYLCASSLAGGWDSPLHFGNGTRLTVT.

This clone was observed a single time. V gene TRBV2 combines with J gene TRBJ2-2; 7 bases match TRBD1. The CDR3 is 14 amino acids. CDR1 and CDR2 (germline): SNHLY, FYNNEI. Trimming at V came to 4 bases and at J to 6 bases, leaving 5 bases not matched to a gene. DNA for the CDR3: TGTGCCAGCAGTGTGATAGGGGGCGCCGGGGAGCTGTTTTTT. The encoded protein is CASSVIGGAGELFF.

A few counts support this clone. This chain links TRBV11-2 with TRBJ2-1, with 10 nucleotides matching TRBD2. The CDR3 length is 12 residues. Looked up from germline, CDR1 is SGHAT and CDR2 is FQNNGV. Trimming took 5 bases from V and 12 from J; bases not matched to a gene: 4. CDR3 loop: CASSQRGGGQFF. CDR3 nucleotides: TGTGCCAGCAGCCAGCGGGGGGGAGGGCAGTTCTTC.

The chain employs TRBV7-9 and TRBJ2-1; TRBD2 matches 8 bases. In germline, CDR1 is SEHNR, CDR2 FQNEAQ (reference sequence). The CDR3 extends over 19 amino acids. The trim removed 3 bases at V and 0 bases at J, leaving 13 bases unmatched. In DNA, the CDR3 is TGTGCCAGCAGCTTGGTAAGCGGGAGTTTCCGCCACTCCTACAATGAGCAGTTCTTC. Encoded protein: CASSLVSGSFRHSYNEQFF.

CDR3 residues: CASSSGDRALSGANVLTF. The CDR3 coding sequence is TGTGCCAGCAGCTCAGGGGACAGGGCCCTCTCTGGGGCCAACGTCCTGACTTTC. The gene calls are TRBV11-3 and TRBJ2-6; TRBD1 matches 9 bases. V was clipped by 4 bases and J by 0 bases; unmatched bases: 7. Germline V gene data show CDR1 as SGHNT and CDR2 as YENEEA. CDR3 length equals 18 residues.

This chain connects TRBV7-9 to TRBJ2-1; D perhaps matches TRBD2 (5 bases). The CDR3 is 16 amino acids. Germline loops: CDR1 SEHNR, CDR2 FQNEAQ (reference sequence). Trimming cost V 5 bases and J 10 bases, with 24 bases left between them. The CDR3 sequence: CASSLSGGDVSKEQFF. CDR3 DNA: TGTGCCAGCAGCCTTTCCGGAGGTGACGTATCTAAAGAGCAGTTCTTC.

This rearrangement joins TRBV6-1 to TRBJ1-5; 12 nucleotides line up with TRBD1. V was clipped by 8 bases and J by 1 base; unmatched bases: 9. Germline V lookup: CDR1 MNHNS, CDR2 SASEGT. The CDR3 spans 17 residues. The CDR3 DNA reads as TGTGCCAGCTGTGGGGACAGGGGGCCTTCGAGCAATCAGCCCCAGCATTTT. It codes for CASCGDRGPSSNQPQHF.

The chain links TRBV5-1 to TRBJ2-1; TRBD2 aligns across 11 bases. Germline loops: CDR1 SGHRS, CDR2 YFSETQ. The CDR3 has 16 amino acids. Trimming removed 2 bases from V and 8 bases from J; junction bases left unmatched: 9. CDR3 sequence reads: CASSLITSGRLDEQFF. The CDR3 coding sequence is TGCGCCAGCAGCTTAATTACTAGCGGGAGATTAGATGAGCAGTTCTTC. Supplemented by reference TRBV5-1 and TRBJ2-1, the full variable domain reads KAGVTQTPRYLIKTRGQQVTLSCSPISGHRSVSWYQQTPGQGLQFLFEYFSETQRNKGNFPGRFSGRQFSNSRSEMNVSTLELGDSALYLCASSLITSGRLDEQFFGPGTRLTVL.

CDR3 amino acids: CASSMMVGQVSNQPQHF. The CDR3 DNA reads TGTGCCAGTAGTATGATGGTTGGACAGGTTAGCAATCAGCCCCAGCATTTT. This chain links TRBV19 with TRBJ1-5; 7 nucleotides line up with TRBD1. The CDR3 is 17 amino acids. Trimming cost V 3 bases and J 0 bases; bases outside gene matches: 8. Germline CDR1 reads LNHDA; CDR2 reads SQIVND (reference sequence).

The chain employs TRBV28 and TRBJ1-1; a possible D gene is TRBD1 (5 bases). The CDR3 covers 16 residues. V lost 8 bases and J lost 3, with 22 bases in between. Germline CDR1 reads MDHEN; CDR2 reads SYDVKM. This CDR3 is CASLGPAEGSDTEAFF. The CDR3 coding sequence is TGTGCCAGCCTTGGGCCTGCGGAGGGGTCTGACACTGAAGCTTTCTTT.

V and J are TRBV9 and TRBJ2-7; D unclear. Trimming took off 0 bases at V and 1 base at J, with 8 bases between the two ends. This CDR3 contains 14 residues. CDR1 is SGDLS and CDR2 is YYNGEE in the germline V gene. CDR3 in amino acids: CASSVGVRSYEQYF. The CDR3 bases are TGTGCCAGCAGCGTAGGGGTGAGGTCCTACGAGCAGTACTTC.

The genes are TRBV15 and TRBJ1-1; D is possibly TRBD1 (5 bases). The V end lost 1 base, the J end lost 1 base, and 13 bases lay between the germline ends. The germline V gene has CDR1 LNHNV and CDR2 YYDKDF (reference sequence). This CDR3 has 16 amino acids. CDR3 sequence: CATSRGRGLWNTEAFF. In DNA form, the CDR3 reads TGTGCCACCAGCAGAGGGAGGGGACTTTGGAACACTGAAGCTTTCTTT.

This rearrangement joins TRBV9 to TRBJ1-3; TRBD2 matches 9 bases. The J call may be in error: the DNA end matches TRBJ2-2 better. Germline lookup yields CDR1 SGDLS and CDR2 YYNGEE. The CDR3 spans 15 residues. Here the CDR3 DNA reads TGTGCCAGCAGCGTAGCTAGCGGGGTGGCCGGGGAGCTGTTTTTT. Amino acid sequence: CASSVASGVAGELFF.

CDR3 nucleotides: TGTGCCAGCAGCTTGGGACAGGGGGCGGGGAACACCGGGGAGCTGTTTTTT. Translated: CASSLGQGAGNTGELFF. The chain recombines TRBV7-9 with TRBJ2-2, with TRBD1 matching 12 bases. Germline V gene sequence: CDR1 SEHNR, CDR2 FQNEAQ (reference sequence). CDR3 length equals 17 residues. J lost 1 base, V lost 3 bases, and 3 bases had no gene match.

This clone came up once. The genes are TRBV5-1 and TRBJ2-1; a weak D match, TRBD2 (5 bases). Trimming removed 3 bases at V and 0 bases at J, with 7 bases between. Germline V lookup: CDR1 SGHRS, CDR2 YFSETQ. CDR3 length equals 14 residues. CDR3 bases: TGCGCCAGCAGCTCCAGCGGCTCCTACAATGAGCAGTTCTTC. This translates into CASSSSGSYNEQFF.

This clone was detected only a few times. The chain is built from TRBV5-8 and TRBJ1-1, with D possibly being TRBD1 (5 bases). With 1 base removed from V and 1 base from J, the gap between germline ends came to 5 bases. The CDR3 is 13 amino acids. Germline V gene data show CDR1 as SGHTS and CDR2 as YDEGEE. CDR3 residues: CASSLRGNTEAFF. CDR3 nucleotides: TGTGCCAGCAGCTTGAGGGGGAACACTGAAGCTTTCTTT.

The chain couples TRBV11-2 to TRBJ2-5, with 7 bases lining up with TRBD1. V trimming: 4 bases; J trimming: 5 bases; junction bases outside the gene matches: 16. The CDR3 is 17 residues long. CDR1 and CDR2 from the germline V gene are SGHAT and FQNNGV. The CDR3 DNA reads TGTGCCAGCAGCTACCCCCCCCAGGGGGAGAATAGGGAGACCCAGTACTTC. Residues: CASSYPPQGENRETQYF.

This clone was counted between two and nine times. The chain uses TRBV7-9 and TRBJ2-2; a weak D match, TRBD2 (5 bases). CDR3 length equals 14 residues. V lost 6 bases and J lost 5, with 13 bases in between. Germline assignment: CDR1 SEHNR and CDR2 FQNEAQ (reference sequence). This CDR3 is CASSPPRGTGELFF. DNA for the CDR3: TGTGCCAGCAGTCCGCCTCGGGGAACCGGGGAGCTGTTTTTT. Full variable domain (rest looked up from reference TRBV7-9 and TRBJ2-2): DTGVSQNPRHKITKRGQNVTFRCDPISEHNRLYWYRQTLGQGPEFLTYFQNEAQLEKSRLLSDRFSAERPKGSFSTLEIQRTEQGDSAMYLCASSPPRGTGELFFGEGSRLTVL.

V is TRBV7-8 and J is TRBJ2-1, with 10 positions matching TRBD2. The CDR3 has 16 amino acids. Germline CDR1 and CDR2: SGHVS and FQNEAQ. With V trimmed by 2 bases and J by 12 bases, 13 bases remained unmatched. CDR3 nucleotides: TGTGCCAGCAGCTTAACCGGGACTAGCGAGTCGTCCCGGCAGTTCTTC. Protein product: CASSLTGTSESSRQFF.

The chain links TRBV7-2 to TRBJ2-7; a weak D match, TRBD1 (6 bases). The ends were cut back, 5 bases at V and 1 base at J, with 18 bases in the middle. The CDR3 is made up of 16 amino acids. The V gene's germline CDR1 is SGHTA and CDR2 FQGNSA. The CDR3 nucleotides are TGTGCCAGCAGCCTTGAACAGGGTCCCCTATCCTACGAGCAGTACTTC. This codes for CASSLEQGPLSYEQYF.

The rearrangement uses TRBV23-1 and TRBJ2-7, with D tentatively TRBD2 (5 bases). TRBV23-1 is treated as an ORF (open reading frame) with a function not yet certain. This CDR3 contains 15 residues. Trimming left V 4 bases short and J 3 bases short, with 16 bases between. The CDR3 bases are TGCGCCAGCAGTCCCGTTAGGGAGAAAAACTACGAGCAGTACTTC. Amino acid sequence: CASSPVREKNYEQYF.